Detailed here is one TCR beta chain. These data belong to a study of blood T cells in healthy people across ages. From germline, CDR1 is SGDLS and CDR2 YYNGEE. This CDR3 spans 15 amino acids. V shed 0 bases and J shed 0 bases, with 10 bases lying between them. The second PCR ran roughly 7 to 12 cycles with a sample-barcoded 5' primer and J-beta primers. One entry per CDR3 protein results from TCRdb running MiXCR on the 5' RACE reads. The data contain about 800,000 distinct CDR3 sequences, 55% to 70% of them seen just once; the ten biggest clones take up over 20%. This TCR came from a man aged 25 to 45 in good health. The V call is TRBV9, the J call TRBJ2-7; no definite D call. Sequencing was performed on blood. CDR3 nucleotide sequence: TGTGCCAGCAGCGTAGCCCCTGCTAGCTCCTACGAGCAGTACTTC. Translated: CASSVAPASSYEQYF.